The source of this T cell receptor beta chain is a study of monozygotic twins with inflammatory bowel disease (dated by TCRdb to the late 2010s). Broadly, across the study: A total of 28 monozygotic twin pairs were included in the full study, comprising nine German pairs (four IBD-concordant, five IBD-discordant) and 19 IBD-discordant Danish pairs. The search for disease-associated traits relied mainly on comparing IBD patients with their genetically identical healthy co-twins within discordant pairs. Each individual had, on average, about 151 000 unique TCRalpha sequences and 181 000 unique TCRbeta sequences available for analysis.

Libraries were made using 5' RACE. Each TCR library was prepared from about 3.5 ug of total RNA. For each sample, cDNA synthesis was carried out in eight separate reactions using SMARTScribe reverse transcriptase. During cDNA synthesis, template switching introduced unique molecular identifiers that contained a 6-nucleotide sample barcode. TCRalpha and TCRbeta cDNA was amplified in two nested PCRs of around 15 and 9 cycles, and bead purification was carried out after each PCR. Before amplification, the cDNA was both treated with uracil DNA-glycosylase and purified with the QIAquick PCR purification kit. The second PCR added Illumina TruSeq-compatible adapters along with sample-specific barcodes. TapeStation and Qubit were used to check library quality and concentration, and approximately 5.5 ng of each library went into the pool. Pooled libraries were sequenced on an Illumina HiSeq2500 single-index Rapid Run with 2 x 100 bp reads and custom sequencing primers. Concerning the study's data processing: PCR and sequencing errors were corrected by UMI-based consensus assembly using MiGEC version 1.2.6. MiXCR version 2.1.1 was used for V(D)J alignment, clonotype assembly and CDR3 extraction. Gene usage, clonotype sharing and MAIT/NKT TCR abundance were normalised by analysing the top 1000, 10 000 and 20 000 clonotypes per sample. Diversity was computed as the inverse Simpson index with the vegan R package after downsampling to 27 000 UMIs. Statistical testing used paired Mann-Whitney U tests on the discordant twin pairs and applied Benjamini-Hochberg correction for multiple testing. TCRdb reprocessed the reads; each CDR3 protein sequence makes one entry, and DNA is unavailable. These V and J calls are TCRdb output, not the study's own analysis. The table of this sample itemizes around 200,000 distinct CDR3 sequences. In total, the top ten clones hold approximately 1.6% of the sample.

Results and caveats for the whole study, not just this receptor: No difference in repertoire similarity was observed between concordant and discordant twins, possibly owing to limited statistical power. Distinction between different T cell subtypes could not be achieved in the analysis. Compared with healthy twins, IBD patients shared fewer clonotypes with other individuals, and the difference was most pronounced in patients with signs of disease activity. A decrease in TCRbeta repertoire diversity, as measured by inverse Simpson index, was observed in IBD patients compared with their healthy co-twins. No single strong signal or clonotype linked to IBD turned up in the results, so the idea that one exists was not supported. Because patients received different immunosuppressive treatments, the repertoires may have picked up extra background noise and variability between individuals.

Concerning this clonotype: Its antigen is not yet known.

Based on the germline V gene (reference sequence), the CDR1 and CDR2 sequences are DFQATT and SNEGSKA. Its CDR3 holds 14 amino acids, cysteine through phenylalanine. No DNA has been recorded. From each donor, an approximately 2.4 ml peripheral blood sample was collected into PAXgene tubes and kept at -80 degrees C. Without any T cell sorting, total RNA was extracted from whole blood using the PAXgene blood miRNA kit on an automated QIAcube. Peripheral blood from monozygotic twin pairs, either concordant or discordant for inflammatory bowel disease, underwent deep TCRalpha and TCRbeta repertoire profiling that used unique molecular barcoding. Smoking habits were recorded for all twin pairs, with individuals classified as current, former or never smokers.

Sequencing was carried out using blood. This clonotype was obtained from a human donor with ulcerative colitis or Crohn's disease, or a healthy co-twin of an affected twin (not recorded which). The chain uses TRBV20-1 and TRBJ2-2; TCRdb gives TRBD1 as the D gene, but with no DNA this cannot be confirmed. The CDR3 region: CSARPLQGIGELFF.